This note documents a single TCR beta chain sequence. Its specificity is not known. Participants who had HIV were, without exception, treated in the United States. Samples were assayed with immunoSEQ v3.0 at survey level. Using immunoSEQ multiplex PCR, the repertoire was profiled, and TCRdb retains in-frame clones only, with some absent. Of 25,000 to 35,000 clones detected, about 96% appear once; the ten largest clones hold 2.4%. This sample is drawn from a study of long-term antiretroviral therapy in people with HIV. Findings and limits, study-wide: Information on adherence to ART, viral resistance or therapy changes was unavailable. Following ART, diversity rose but still fell short of transplant donor controls. Within the repertoire, clones expanded before ART were dominant at all time points.

The CDR3 is 16 residues long. Germline V lookup: CDR1 SQVTM, CDR2 ANQGSEA. With V trimmed by 7 bases and J by 0 bases, 12 bases remained unmatched. The chain couples TRBV29-1 to TRBJ2-1, with 7 bases fitting TRBD2. The source material was unsorted PBMCs, sampled roughly 6.4 years after starting antiretroviral therapy. The TCR originated in a man aged 25 to 40 with HIV. The DNA for the CDR3 is TGCAGCGCCCGGATGATACGCGGGAGCTCCTACAATGAGCAGTTCTTC. This gives the protein CSARMIRGSSYNEQFF.